The rows below give T cell receptor beta chains drawn from one sample of a study of blood T cell repertoires in COVID-19. The assay was immunoSEQ multiplex PCR, and TCRdb's table has in-frame clones only and misses some. The data show some 250,000 clones, around 92% seen once. The sample was PBMCs or T cells enriched from blood (not recorded which). The source is a woman in her thirties with acute COVID-19. The CDR3 runs from the conserved cysteine through the conserved F or W. The D gene is left open where the match is weak. Some rows mark clone size as missing; the rest say once, few, many or name a class of expanded clone.

TRBD2 | TRBJ2-3 | TRBV27 | once | 15 | CASSPRLAGEDTQYF | TGTGCCAGCAGTCCCCGCCTCGCGGGGGAAGATACGCAGTATTTT
- | TRBJ1-1 | TRBV3-1/TRBV3-2 | - | 15 | CASSYLGGENTEAFF | TGTGCCAGCAGCTATCTAGGGGGAGAGAACACTGAAGCTTTCTTT
TRBD1 | TRBJ2-3 | TRBV12-3/TRBV12-4 | few | 13 | CASSLWEGQGRYF | TGTGCCAGCAGTTTATGGGAGGGACAGGGGAGGTATTTT
TRBD2 | TRBJ2-1 | TRBV11-2 | - | 15 | CASSLRGRGDNEQFF | TGTGCCAGCAGCTTACGTGGACGGGGGGACAATGAGCAGTTCTTC
- | TRBJ1-1 | TRBV15 | - | 13 | CATSSQGHTEAFF | TGTGCCACCAGCAGTCAGGGGCACACTGAAGCTTTCTTT
- | TRBJ1-1 | TRBV7-9 | - | 13 | CASSLGLGTEAFF | TGTGCCAGCAGCTTAGGACTAGGAACTGAAGCTTTCTTT
TRBD1 | TRBJ1-2 | TRBV5-4 | once | 13 | CASRQGANYGYTF | TGTGCCAGCAGGCAGGGGGCTAACTATGGCTACACCTTC
- | TRBJ2-7 | TRBV5-4 | - | 12 | CASSDRGWEQYF | TGTGCCAGCAGCGACCGCGGGTGGGAGCAGTACTTC
- | TRBJ1-6 | TRBV7-2 | - | 17 | CASSLVPTGTIRSPLHF | TGTGCCAGCAGCTTAGTGCCTACAGGGACCATACGGTCACCTCTCCACTTT
- | TRBJ2-5 | TRBV3-1/TRBV3-2 | - | 17 | CASSQGSKWGGPETQYF | TGTGCCAGCAGCCAGGGGTCAAAGTGGGGGGGCCCAGAGACCCAGTACTTC
- | TRBJ1-3 | TRBV7-8 | - | 15 | CASSQTGSSGNTIYF | TGTGCCAGCAGCCAAACAGGGAGCTCTGGAAACACCATATATTTT
TRBD1 | TRBJ1-2 | TRBV19 | - | 15 | CASSIGATGTYGYTF | TGTGCCAGTAGTATAGGGGCGACAGGGACCTATGGCTACACCTTC
- | TRBJ1-1 | TRBV28 | - | 12 | CASTRRDTEAFF | TGTGCCAGCACCCGTCGGGACACTGAAGCTTTCTTT
TRBD2 | TRBJ2-4 | TRBV6-2/TRBV6-3 | - | 20 | CASSYSIFLAGDLPKNIQYF | TGTGCCAGCAGTTACTCGATATTTCTGGCGGGGGACCTCCCCAAAAACATTCAGTACTTC
- | TRBJ2-5 | TRBV12-5 | - | 11 | CASGFAETQYF | TGTGCTAGTGGTTTCGCGGAGACCCAGTACTTC
TRBD2 | TRBJ2-1 | TRBV7-2 | - | 16 | CASSSVPSGGINEQFF | TGTGCCAGCAGCTCCGTACCTAGCGGGGGGATCAATGAGCAGTTCTTC
- | TRBJ2-7 | TRBV19 | - | 14 | CASSMASPAYEQYF | TGTGCCAGTAGTATGGCTAGCCCAGCCTACGAGCAGTACTTC
- | TRBJ2-7 | TRBV5-1 | - | 14 | CASSLGGLSYEQYF | TGCGCCAGCAGCTTGGGCGGCCTCTCCTACGAGCAGTACTTC
- | TRBJ2-7 | TRBV18 | - | 13 | CASSPRFDYEQYF | TGTGCCAGCTCACCTCGGTTCGACTACGAGCAGTACTTC
TRBD1 | TRBJ1-3 | TRBV2 | - | 16 | CASSQGQALSGNTIYF | TGTGCCAGCAGTCAGGGACAGGCCCTCTCTGGAAACACCATATATTTT
- | TRBJ1-4 | TRBV2 | - | 14 | CASSDYLLGEKLFF | TGTGCCAGCAGTGATTATCTTCTAGGTGAAAAACTGTTTTTT
- | TRBJ1-1 | TRBV10-3 | - | 12 | CATKGPGGGAFF | TGTGCCACCAAGGGCCCGGGGGGGGGAGCTTTCTTT
- | TRBJ2-3 | TRBV21-1 | once | 12 | CASSNPKDTQYF | TGTGCCAGCAGCAACCCCAAAGATACGCAGTATTTT
TRBD1 | TRBJ1-5 | TRBV9 | - | 15 | CASSVTGDGNQPQHF | TGTGCCAGCAGCGTAACAGGGGACGGCAATCAGCCCCAGCATTTT
- | TRBJ1-1 | TRBV5-5 | - | 14 | CASSFSQGSTEAFF | TGTGCCAGCAGCTTTTCGCAGGGGTCCACTGAAGCTTTCTTT
TRBD1 | TRBJ1-1 | TRBV19 | - | 16 | CASSIVGTGQNTEAFF | TGTGCCAGTAGTATAGTAGGGACAGGGCAGAACACTGAAGCTTTCTTT
TRBD2 | TRBJ2-1 | TRBV4-1 | - | 12 | CASRGGLPEQFF | TGCGCCAGCAGGGGAGGGCTGCCAGAGCAGTTCTTC
TRBD2 | TRBJ2-7 | TRBV24-1 | - | 15 | CATSDPSGGVYEQYF | TGTGCCACCAGTGACCCTAGCGGGGGAGTCTACGAGCAGTACTTC
TRBD1 | TRBJ2-4 | TRBV28 | - | 16 | CASNPPGQGGRNIQYF | TGTGCCAGCAACCCCCCGGGACAGGGGGGTCGCAACATTCAGTACTTC
- | TRBJ1-2 | TRBV2 | - | 16 | CASSEYAPSARGGYTF | TGTGCCAGCAGTGAATATGCCCCCTCTGCCCGAGGCGGCTACACCTTC
- | TRBJ2-5 | TRBV6-5 | - | 14 | CASSYKRGGETQYF | TGTGCCAGCAGTTACAAAAGGGGGGGCGAGACCCAGTACTTC
- | TRBJ2-5 | TRBV4-1 | once | 14 | CASSRTGLLETQYF | TGCGCCAGCAGCCGAACAGGGTTGCTAGAGACCCAGTACTTC
- | TRBJ1-1 | TRBV27 | - | 13 | CASRLGVRTEAFF | TGTGCCAGCAGGCTAGGAGTTCGGACTGAAGCTTTCTTT
TRBD1 | TRBJ1-5 | TRBV20-1 | - | 16 | CSASTRDRGRDQPQHF | TGCAGTGCTAGTACAAGAGACAGGGGAAGGGATCAGCCCCAGCATTTT
- | TRBJ2-7 | TRBV18 | - | 12 | CASSPGAYEQYF | TGTGCCAGCTCACCCGGAGCCTACGAGCAGTACTTC
TRBD1 | TRBJ2-5 | TRBV5-1 | - | 14 | CASSLGQGQETQYF | TGCGCCAGCAGCCTCGGACAGGGTCAAGAGACCCAGTACTTC
- | TRBJ1-1 | TRBV25-1 | - | 14 | CASSPRVWATEAFF | TGTGCCAGCAGCCCGCGGGTTTGGGCGACTGAAGCTTTCTTT
TRBD2 | TRBJ2-7 | TRBV19 | - | 13 | CASSVKRGYEQYF | TGTGCCAGTAGTGTCAAGCGGGGCTACGAGCAGTACTTC
TRBD1 | TRBJ2-1 | TRBV24-1 | - | 16 | CATSDSRTGAYNEQFF | TGTGCCACCAGTGATTCGAGGACAGGTGCTTACAATGAGCAGTTCTTC
TRBD1 | TRBJ1-5 | TRBV7-2 | few | 15 | CASSARTGAGQPQHF | TGTGCCAGCAGCGCCAGGACAGGGGCGGGTCAGCCCCAGCATTTT
- | TRBJ1-2 | TRBV5-1 | - | 15 | CASSLAQGPNYGYTF | TGCGCCAGCAGCTTGGCCCAGGGGCCTAACTATGGCTACACCTTC
- | TRBJ1-2 | TRBV11-2 | - | 15 | CASSLEGISVGGYTF | TGTGCCAGCAGCTTGGAGGGCATATCGGTGGGGGGCTACACCTTC
- | TRBJ1-4 | TRBV15 | - | 15 | CATSRDAGVKEKLFF | TGTGCCACCAGCAGAGATGCCGGGGTTAAAGAAAAACTGTTTTTT
TRBD1 | TRBJ2-7 | TRBV27 | few | 13 | CASSRTGPYEQYF | TGTGCCAGCAGCAGGACAGGCCCCTACGAGCAGTACTTC
- | TRBJ1-1 | TRBV20-1 | - | 10 | CSHSTAEAFF | TGCAGTCATTCGACAGCTGAAGCTTTCTTT
- | TRBJ1-4 | TRBV29-1 | - | 14 | CSVSLQATNEKLFF | TGCAGCGTTTCACTGCAGGCAACTAATGAAAAACTGTTTTTT
- | TRBJ1-2 | TRBV16 | - | 13 | CASSRTEGYGYTF | TGTGCCAGCAGCCGGACAGAAGGCTATGGCTACACCTTC
- | TRBJ2-7 | TRBV30 | once | 15 | CAWSTRQTGTYEQYF | TGTGCCTGGAGTACCCGACAAACAGGCACCTACGAGCAGTACTTC
- | TRBJ1-6 | TRBV30 | - | 14 | CAWRREPGNPPLHF | TGTGCCTGGCGAAGGGAACCAGGGAATCCACCCCTCCACTTT
- | TRBJ1-1 | TRBV11-2 | - | 14 | CASSFRPGDTEAFF | TGTGCCAGCAGCTTTCGGCCAGGGGATACTGAAGCTTTCTTT
TRBD2 | TRBJ2-5 | TRBV2 | - | 12 | CASGGVRETQYF | TGTGCCAGCGGGGGGGTGAGAGAGACCCAGTACTTC
- | TRBJ1-1 | TRBV7-2 | - | 14 | CASSSLPQGTEAFF | TGTGCCAGCAGCTCCCTGCCCCAGGGCACTGAAGCTTTCTTT
- | TRBJ1-6 | TRBV14 | - | 14 | CASSPRSPNSPLHF | TGTGCCAGCAGCCCCCGCAGTCCCAATTCACCCCTCCACTTT
- | TRBJ1-3 | TRBV5-1 | - | 16 | CASSPQASGAGNTIYF | TGCGCCAGCAGCCCCCAGGCCTCCGGGGCTGGAAACACCATATATTTT
- | TRBJ2-2 | TRBV30 | - | 11 | CAWSVLGELFF | TGTGCCTGGAGTGTACTAGGAGAGCTGTTTTTT
- | TRBJ1-2 | TRBV12-3/TRBV12-4 | - | 13 | CASSFRGPYGYTF | TGTGCCAGCAGTTTTAGGGGCCCCTATGGCTACACCTTC
TRBD1 | TRBJ1-1 | TRBV3-1/TRBV3-2 | - | 16 | CASSQATGGMNTEAFF | TGTGCCAGCAGCCAAGCGACAGGGGGCATGAACACTGAAGCTTTCTTT
TRBD1 | TRBJ2-6 | TRBV2 | - | 16 | CASSVGQGSGANVLTF | TGTGCCAGCAGTGTGGGACAGGGGTCTGGGGCCAACGTCCTGACTTTC